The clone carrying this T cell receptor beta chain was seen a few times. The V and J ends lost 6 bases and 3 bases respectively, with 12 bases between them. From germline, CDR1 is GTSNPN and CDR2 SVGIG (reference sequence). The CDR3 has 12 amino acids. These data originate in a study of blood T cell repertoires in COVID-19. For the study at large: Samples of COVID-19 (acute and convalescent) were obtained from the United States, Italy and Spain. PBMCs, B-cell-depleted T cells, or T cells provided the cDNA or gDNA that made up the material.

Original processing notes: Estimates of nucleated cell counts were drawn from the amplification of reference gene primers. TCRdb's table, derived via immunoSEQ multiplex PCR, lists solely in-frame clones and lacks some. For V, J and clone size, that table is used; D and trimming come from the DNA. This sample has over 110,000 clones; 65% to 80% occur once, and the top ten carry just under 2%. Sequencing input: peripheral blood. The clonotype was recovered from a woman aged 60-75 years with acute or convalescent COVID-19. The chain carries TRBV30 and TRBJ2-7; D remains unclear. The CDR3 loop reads CACRLEGYEQYF. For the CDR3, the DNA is TGTGCCTGCCGACTTGAAGGCTACGAGCAGTACTTC.